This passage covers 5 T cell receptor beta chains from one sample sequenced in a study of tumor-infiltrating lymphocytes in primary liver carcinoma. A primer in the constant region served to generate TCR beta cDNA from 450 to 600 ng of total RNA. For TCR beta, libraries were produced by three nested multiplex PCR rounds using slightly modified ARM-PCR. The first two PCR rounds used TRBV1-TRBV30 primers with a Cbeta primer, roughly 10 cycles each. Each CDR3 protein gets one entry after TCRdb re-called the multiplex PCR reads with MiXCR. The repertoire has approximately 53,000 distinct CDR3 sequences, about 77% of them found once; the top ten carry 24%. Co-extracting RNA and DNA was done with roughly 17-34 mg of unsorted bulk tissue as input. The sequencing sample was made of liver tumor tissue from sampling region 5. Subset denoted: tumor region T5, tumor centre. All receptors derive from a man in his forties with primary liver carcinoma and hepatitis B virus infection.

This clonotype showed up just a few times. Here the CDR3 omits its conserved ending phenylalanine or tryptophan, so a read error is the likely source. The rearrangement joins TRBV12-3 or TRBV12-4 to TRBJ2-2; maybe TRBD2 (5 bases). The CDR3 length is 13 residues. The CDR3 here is CAGSGGGTGELFI. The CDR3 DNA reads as TGTGCCGGCAGTGGTGGAGGAACCGGGGAGCTGTTTATT.

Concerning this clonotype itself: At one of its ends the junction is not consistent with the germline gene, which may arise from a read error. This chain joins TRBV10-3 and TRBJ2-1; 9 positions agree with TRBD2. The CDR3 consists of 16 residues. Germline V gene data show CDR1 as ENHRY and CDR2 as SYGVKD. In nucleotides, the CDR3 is TGTGCCATCAGCCCGGGGCTAGCGGGGAACTACAATGAGCAGTTATTC. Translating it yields CAISPGLAGNYNEQLF.

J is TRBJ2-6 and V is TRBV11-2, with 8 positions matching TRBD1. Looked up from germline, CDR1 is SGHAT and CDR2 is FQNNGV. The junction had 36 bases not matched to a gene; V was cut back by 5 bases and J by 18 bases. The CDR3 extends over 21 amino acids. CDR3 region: CASSMGGDRGISLSGTNVTTF. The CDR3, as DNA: TGTGCCAGCAGCATGGGGGGAGACAGGGGCATTTCCCTCTCTGGGACCAACGTCACGACTTTC.

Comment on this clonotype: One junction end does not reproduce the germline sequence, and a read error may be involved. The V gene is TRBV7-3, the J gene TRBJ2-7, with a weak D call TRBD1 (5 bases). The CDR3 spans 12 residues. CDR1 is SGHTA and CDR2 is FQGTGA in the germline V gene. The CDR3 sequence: CAGSFRVQEQYF. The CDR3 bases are TGTGCCGGCAGCTTCAGGGTCCAGGAGCAGTACTTC.

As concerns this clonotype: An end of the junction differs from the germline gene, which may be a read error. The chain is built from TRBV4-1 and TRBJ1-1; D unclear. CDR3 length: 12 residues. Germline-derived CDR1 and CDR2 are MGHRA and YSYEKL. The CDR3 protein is CASSQVVSEAFF. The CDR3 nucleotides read TGCGCCAGCAGCCAAGTCGTGAGTGAAGCATTCTTT.